The 3 T cell receptor beta chains presented below share a single source sample, sequenced in a study of cytomegalovirus exposure and HLA in healthy donors. The PCR used 60 Vbeta and 13 Jbeta primers. Sequencing was performed with immunoSEQ multiplex PCR; in TCRdb, only in-frame clones are kept and a portion is missing. The repertoire has 90,000 to 100,000 clones, roughly a tenth of them found once; the top ten carry about 5%. The sample consisted of PBMCs. The receptor set was obtained from a man in his forties or fifties in good health and CMV-seropositive.

The chain joins TRBV6-6 to TRBJ2-3; possible D gene TRBD1, 5 bases. V lost 4 bases to trimming and J lost 7 bases, with 12 bases between them. Germline-derived CDR1 and CDR2 are MNHNY and SVGAGI (reference sequence). There are 13 residues in the CDR3. CDR3 in amino acids: CASSSTTGYTQYF. The CDR3 DNA sequence: TGTGCCAGCAGTTCCACAACAGGCTATACGCAGTATTTT.

The J gene is TRBJ1-3, the V gene TRBV7-6; TRBD1 agrees at 8 bases. Germline assignment: CDR1 SGHVS and CDR2 FNYEAQ. After removal of 5 bases from V and 1 base from J, the junction contained 10 bases not matched to a gene. The CDR3 extends over 17 amino acids. CDR3 bases: TGTGCCAGCAGCCTCGGACAGGGCGGGGGTTCTGGAAACACCATATATTTT. It encodes CASSLGQGGGSGNTIYF.

The V gene is TRBV30, the J gene TRBJ2-5; 7 bases are a match to TRBD2. V was clipped by 3 bases and J by 3 bases; unmatched bases: 4. Germline V gene lookup returns CDR1 GTSNPN and CDR2 SVGIG (reference sequence). The CDR3 is 13 amino acids. CDR3 DNA: TGTGCCTGGAGCCGGGACTATAAAGAGACCCAGTACTTC. Protein: CAWSRDYKETQYF.